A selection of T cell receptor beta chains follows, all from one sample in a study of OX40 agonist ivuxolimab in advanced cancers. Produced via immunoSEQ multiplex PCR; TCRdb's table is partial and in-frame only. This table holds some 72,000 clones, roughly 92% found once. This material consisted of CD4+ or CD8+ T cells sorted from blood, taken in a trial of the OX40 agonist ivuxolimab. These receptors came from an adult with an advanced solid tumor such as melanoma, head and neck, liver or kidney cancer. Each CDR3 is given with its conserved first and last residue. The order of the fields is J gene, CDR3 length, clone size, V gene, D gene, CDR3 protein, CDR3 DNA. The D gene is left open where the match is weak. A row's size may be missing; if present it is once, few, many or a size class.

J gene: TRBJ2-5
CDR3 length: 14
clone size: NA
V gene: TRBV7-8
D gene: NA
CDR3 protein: CASSLGDGGETQYF
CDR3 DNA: TGTGCCAGCAGCTTAGGGGACGGGGGAGAGACCCAGTACTTC

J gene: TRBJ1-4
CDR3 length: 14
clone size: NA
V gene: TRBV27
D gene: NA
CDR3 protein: CASSPLPGNEKLFF
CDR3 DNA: TGTGCCAGCAGTCCACTACCAGGGAATGAAAAACTGTTTTTT

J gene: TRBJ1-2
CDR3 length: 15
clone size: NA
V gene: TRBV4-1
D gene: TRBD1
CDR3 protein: CASSQGTGLDYGYTF
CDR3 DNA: TGCGCCAGCAGCCAAGGGACAGGGCTCGACTACGGCTACACCTTC

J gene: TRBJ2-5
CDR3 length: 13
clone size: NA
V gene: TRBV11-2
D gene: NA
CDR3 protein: CASNQPLQETQYF
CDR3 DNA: TGTGCCAGCAACCAACCCTTACAAGAGACCCAGTACTTC

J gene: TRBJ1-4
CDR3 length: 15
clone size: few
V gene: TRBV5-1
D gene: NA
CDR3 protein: CASSRAAGVNEKLFF
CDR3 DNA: TGCGCCAGCAGCCGGGCGGCAGGGGTAAATGAAAAACTGTTTTTT

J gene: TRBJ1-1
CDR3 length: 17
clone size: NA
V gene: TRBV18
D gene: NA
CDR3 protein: CASSPPLVDSWDTEAFF
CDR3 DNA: TGTGCCAGCTCACCACCCCTCGTAGACAGTTGGGACACTGAAGCTTTCTTT

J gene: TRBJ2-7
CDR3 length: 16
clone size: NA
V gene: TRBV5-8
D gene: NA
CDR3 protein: CASSWGGGPSSYEQYF
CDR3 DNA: TGTGCCAGCAGTTGGGGAGGAGGCCCAAGCTCCTACGAGCAGTACTTC

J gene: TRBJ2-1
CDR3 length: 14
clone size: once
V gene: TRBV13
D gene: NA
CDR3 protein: CASSPGYRANEQFF
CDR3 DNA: TGTGCCAGCAGCCCAGGGTACAGGGCCAATGAGCAGTTCTTC

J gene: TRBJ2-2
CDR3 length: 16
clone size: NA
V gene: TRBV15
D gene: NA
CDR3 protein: CATSSIVAGGAGELFF
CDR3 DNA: TGTGCCACCAGCAGTATAGTAGCTGGGGGAGCCGGGGAGCTGTTTTTT

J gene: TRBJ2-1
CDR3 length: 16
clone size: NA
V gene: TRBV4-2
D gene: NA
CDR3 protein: CASSQDEGGGHNEQFF
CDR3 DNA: TGTGCCAGCAGCCAAGATGAAGGGGGGGGGCACAATGAGCAGTTCTTC

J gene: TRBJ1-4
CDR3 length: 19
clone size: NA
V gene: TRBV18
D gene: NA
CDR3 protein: CASSPTSRRALVTNEKLFF
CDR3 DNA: TGTGCCAGCTCACCCACGAGTAGGAGGGCCTTGGTCACTAATGAAAAACTGTTTTTT

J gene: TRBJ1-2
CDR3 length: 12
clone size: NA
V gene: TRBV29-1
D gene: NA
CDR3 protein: CSVVDGKGGYTF
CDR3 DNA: TGCAGCGTTGTGGACGGCAAAGGGGGCTACACCTTC

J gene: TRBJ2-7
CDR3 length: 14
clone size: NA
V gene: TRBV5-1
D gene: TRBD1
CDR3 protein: CASSSTGDPYEQYF
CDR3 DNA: TGCGCCAGCAGCTCGACAGGGGACCCCTACGAGCAGTACTTC

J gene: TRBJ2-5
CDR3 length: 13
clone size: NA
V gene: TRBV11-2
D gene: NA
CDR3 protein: CASSLQGGETQYF
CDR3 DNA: TGTGCCAGCAGCCTACAGGGTGGCGAGACCCAGTACTTC

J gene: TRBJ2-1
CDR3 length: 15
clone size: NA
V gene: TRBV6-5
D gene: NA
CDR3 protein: CASSYSSGVNNEQFF
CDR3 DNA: TGTGCCAGCAGTTACTCGTCTGGAGTCAACAATGAGCAGTTCTTC

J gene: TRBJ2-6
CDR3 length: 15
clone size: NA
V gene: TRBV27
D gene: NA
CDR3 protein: CASSPGPTGANVLTF
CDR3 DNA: TGTGCCAGCAGTCCGGGACCGACCGGGGCCAACGTCCTGACTTTC

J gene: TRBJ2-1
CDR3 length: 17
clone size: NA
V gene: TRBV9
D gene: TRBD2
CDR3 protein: CASSVEASGGAYNEQFF
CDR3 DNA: TGTGCCAGCAGCGTAGAGGCTAGCGGGGGGGCCTACAATGAGCAGTTCTTC

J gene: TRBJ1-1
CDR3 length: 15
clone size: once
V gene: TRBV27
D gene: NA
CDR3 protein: CASSLSQGGITEAFF
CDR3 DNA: TGTGCCAGCAGTTTATCGCAGGGTGGCATCACTGAAGCTTTCTTT

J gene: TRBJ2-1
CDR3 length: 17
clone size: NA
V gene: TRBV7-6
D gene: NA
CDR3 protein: CASSSGGGSYSYNEQFF
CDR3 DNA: TGTGCCAGCAGCTCAGGCGGAGGATCCTACTCCTACAATGAGCAGTTCTTC